The entry below describes one T cell receptor (beta chain). What it recognizes is unknown. This sample is drawn from a study of T cell responses to AZD1222 COVID-19 vaccine. Study-level findings and limits: White British ancestry dominated among donors, who included more females, and clonal diversity was possibly underestimated. A reported finding is that nearly half of spike-specific TCRs target unmutated variant regions.

Germline lookup yields CDR1 SGHTS and CDR2 YDEGEE. The CDR3 is 15 residues long. Trimming removed 4 bases from V and 7 bases from J; junction bases left unmatched: 9. Generated by immunoSEQ multiplex PCR, the TCRdb table keeps only in-frame clones and is missing some. In the table there are approximately 90,000 clones, about 92% of which are singletons. This receptor was obtained from an adult in good health. V gene TRBV5-8 combines with J gene TRBJ2-2, with TRBD1 identical over 8 bases. The sample in question was peripheral blood, obtained on day 0 of AZD1222 vaccination. In nucleotides, the CDR3 is TGTGCCAGCAGCCGACGGTCAGGGGGCAGCGGGGAGCTGTTTTTT. Encoded protein: CASSRRSGGSGELFF.